The 30 T cell receptor beta chains in this list originate from one sample, sequenced in a study of blood T cell repertoires in COVID-19. TCRdb's copy holds only in-frame clones and misses some; the assay was immunoSEQ multiplex PCR. The sample yields approximately 200,000 clones, almost 90% seen once. The sequenced sample was peripheral blood. These receptors were taken from a woman aged 55-70 years with acute or convalescent COVID-19.

The chain employs TRBV29-1 and TRBJ2-5; 9 bases map to TRBD2. The germline CDR1 and CDR2 sequences are SQVTM and ANQGSEA. Trimming removed 7 bases from V and 5 bases from J; junction bases left unmatched: 5. The CDR3 has 12 amino acids. In nucleotides, the CDR3 is TGCAGCGGGGCCCTAGCGGGGGAGACCCAGTACTTC. Its translation is CSGALAGETQYF.

There are a few counts of this clone. The CDR3 nucleotides read TGTGCCAGCAGTCAGGACTCCTACGAGCAGTACTTC. Translation gives CASSQDSYEQYF. This sequence joins TRBV2 and TRBJ2-7; D is uncertain. In germline, CDR1 is SNHLY, CDR2 FYNNEI. The CDR3 spans 12 residues. Trimming took 5 bases from V and 0 from J, leaving 5 bases between them.

V usage is TRBV5-5 and J usage is TRBJ1-5, with D perhaps matching TRBD1 (6 bases). V lost 4 bases and J 0 bases, leaving 11 bases between the germline ends. This CDR3 has 15 amino acids. Germline loops: CDR1 SGHKS, CDR2 YYEKEE (reference sequence). In nucleotides, the CDR3 is TGTGCCAGCAGCCCGGACAGTAATAGCAATCAGCCCCAGCATTTT. The encoded protein is CASSPDSNSNQPQHF.

The J gene is TRBJ2-1, the V gene TRBV11-2, with 7 bases aligning to TRBD2. The CDR3 is 13 amino acids. V lost 3 bases, J lost 8 bases, and 4 bases stayed unmatched. Germline V lookup: CDR1 SGHAT, CDR2 FQNNGV. This CDR3 is CASSFRTSHEQFF. CDR3 nucleotide sequence: TGTGCCAGCAGCTTTAGGACTAGTCATGAGCAGTTCTTC.

The chain employs TRBV5-4 and TRBJ1-3, with TRBD1 matching over 8 bases. CDR1 is SGHNT and CDR2 is YYREEE in the germline V gene (reference sequence). The CDR3 is made up of 15 amino acids. The V segment lost 2 bases and the J segment 4 bases; nucleotides outside the gene matches: 5. The CDR3 sequence: CASSFQGARGNTIYF. CDR3 sequence (DNA): TGTGCCAGCAGCTTTCAGGGGGCGCGGGGAAACACCATATATTTT.

This clone has a single count. The V and J genes are TRBV4-1 and TRBJ2-1; TRBD1 matches 9 bases. V trimming: 0 bases; J trimming: 6 bases; junction bases outside the gene matches: 9. Germline V gene lookup returns CDR1 MGHRA and CDR2 YSYEKL. The CDR3 is 17 amino acids. Here the CDR3 DNA reads TGCGCCAGCAGCCAAGATCGCGGGACAGGGCTTCGCAATGAGCAGTTCTTC. Translated, it gives CASSQDRGTGLRNEQFF.

The V and J genes are TRBV6-5 and TRBJ1-2; a possible D gene is TRBD1 (5 bases). V shed 2 bases and J shed 4 bases, with 11 bases lying between them. This CDR3 contains 14 residues. Germline V CDR1 and CDR2: MNHEY, SVGAGI. In DNA form, the CDR3 reads TGTGCCAGCAGTTACATGTCGGGGGGCTATGGCTACACCTTC. Translated, it gives CASSYMSGGYGYTF.

J is TRBJ2-2 and V is TRBV9, with TRBD1 identical over 12 bases. CDR3 length equals 16 residues. Germline V gives CDR1 SGDLS, CDR2 YYNGEE. Trimming took 3 bases from V and 6 from J; bases not matched to a gene: 6. DNA of the CDR3: TGTGCCAGCAGCGAGTGGGGACAGGGGGCGCCCGGGGAGCTGTTTTTT. Translating it yields CASSEWGQGAPGELFF.

The DNA for the CDR3 is TGTGCCAGCAGCTTAGTTATGGCAGGGACTAATGAAAAACTGTTTTTT. This sequence encodes CASSLVMAGTNEKLFF. V and J are TRBV7-8 and TRBJ1-4; D is possibly TRBD1 (5 bases). Germline V gene lookup returns CDR1 SGHVS and CDR2 FQNEAQ. Trimming took 1 base from V and 2 from J, leaving 11 bases between them. The CDR3 length is 16 residues.

The J gene is TRBJ1-1, the V gene TRBV19; 8 nucleotides align to TRBD1. J lost 1 base, V lost 4 bases, and 5 bases had no gene match. The germline gives CDR1 LNHDA, CDR2 SQIVND (reference sequence). The CDR3 is 15 amino acids. The CDR3 DNA sequence: TGTGCCAGTAGTAGAAAAGGACAGGGGAACACTGAAGCTTTCTTT. Protein sequence: CASSRKGQGNTEAFF.

Here the CDR3 DNA reads TGTGCCAGCAGCTTAGGAGTTGCATCATATAGCAATCAGCCCCAGCATTTT. Amino acid sequence: CASSLGVASYSNQPQHF. The chain links TRBV7-8 to TRBJ1-5; D call uncertain. V lost 1 base and J 0 bases, leaving 13 bases between the germline ends. Germline V gives CDR1 SGHVS, CDR2 FQNEAQ. CDR3 length: 17 amino acids. Full variable domain (rest looked up from reference TRBV7-8 and TRBJ1-5): GAGVSQSPRYKVAKRGQDVALRCDPISGHVSLFWYQQALGQGPEFLTYFQNEAQLDKSGLPSDRFFAERPEGSVSTLKIQRTQQEDSAVYLCASSLGVASYSNQPQHFGDGTRLSIL.

This clone was counted at least ten times. This chain links TRBV19 with TRBJ2-3; TRBD2 matches 9 bases. The CDR3 sequence is 14 residues long. Germline V gene sequence: CDR1 LNHDA, CDR2 SQIVND (reference sequence). With V trimmed by 7 bases and J by 1 base, 3 bases remained unmatched. The CDR3 reads CASTSGEGTDTQYF. As DNA, the CDR3 is TGTGCCAGTACTAGCGGGGAGGGCACAGATACGCAGTATTTT.

The chain joins TRBV7-9 to TRBJ1-6; D uncertain. Looked up from germline, CDR1 is SEHNR and CDR2 is FQNEAQ (reference sequence). The ends were cut back, 5 bases at V and 10 bases at J, with 21 bases in the middle. CDR3 size: 16 residues. CDR3 bases: TGTGCCAGCAGCCCGAGCACAGTCACGGCCGACTCACCCCTCCACTTT. Its translation: CASSPSTVTADSPLHF.

V is TRBV6-4 and J is TRBJ1-5; perhaps TRBD1 as D (6 bases). Germline CDR1 MRHNA, CDR2 SNTAGT. The ends were cut back, 6 bases at V and 3 bases at J, with 27 bases in the middle. This CDR3 is 19 amino acids long. CDR3 protein: CASSSPGQRSQTANQPQHF. The CDR3 DNA reads as TGTGCCAGCAGCTCCCCGGGACAACGATCCCAAACCGCCAATCAGCCCCAGCATTTT.

V and J are TRBV30 and TRBJ1-6, with 9 bases that match TRBD1. Looked up from germline, CDR1 is GTSNPN and CDR2 is SVGIG (reference sequence). The CDR3 contains 14 residues. V shed 3 bases, J shed 10 bases, and the junction held 7 bases outside the gene matches. In nucleotides, the CDR3 is TGTGCCTGGAGAATCACAGGGGGCCGATCACCCCTCCACTTT. Its protein is CAWRITGGRSPLHF.

The chain recombines TRBV7-2 with TRBJ1-3; tentative D call: TRBD1 (6 bases). CDR1 and CDR2 from the germline V gene are SGHTA and FQGNSA. The CDR3 covers 17 residues. V gave up 5 bases and J gave up 4 bases, with 21 bases separating them. The CDR3: CASSVTSGTPGGNTIYF. For the CDR3, the DNA is TGTGCCAGCAGCGTAACATCCGGGACACCCGGGGGAAACACCATATATTTT. The complete variable domain, with remaining parts taken from reference TRBV7-2 and TRBJ1-3, reads GAGVSQSPSNKVTEKGKDVELRCDPISGHTALYWYRQSLGQGLEFLIYFQGNSAPDKSGLPSDRFSAERTGGSVSTLTIQRTQQEDSAVYLCASSVTSGTPGGNTIYFGEGSWLTVV.

The chain carries TRBV18 and TRBJ2-6; 8 bases match TRBD1. Germline assignment: CDR1 KGHSH and CDR2 LQKENI. V dropped 4 bases and J dropped 1; count of bases not matched to a gene: 12. This CDR3 region has 19 residues. Here the CDR3 DNA reads TGTGCCAGCTCACACACTCGGACAGGGTATACTTCTGGGGCCAACGTCCTGACTTTC. Residues: CASSHTRTGYTSGANVLTF.

This chain links TRBV5-1 with TRBJ2-1; 14 bases align to TRBD2. Trimming removed 4 bases from V and 8 bases from J; junction bases left unmatched: 5. Germline CDR1 reads SGHRS; CDR2 reads YFSETQ. The CDR3 extends over 15 amino acids. In DNA, the CDR3 is TGCGCCAGCAGCCTGACTAGCGGGGGGGCCGATGAGCAGTTCTTC. Its protein product is CASSLTSGGADEQFF.

The V and J genes are TRBV19 and TRBJ2-1, with 11 bases identical to TRBD2. This CDR3 spans 15 amino acids. V lost 5 bases and J lost 8; bases outside the gene matches: 8. Germline V gene data show CDR1 as LNHDA and CDR2 as SQIVND (reference sequence). The chain's CDR3 is CASSLDSGRGDEQFF. In nucleotides, the CDR3 is TGTGCCAGTAGTCTCGATAGCGGGAGGGGCGATGAGCAGTTCTTC.

The V gene is TRBV27, the J gene TRBJ1-2; 10 nucleotides line up with TRBD1. The junction had 7 bases not matched to a gene; V was cut back by 5 bases and J by 7 bases. CDR1 and CDR2 from the germline V gene are MNHEY and SMNVEV (reference sequence). This CDR3 is built from 14 residues. Written as DNA, the CDR3 is TGTGCCAGCAGTGTCGGGACAGGGGTTCGTGGCTACACCTTC. Translating it yields CASSVGTGVRGYTF.

CDR3 bases: TGTGCCAGTAGTATAGACAGGCAGAATCAGCCCCAGCATTTT. This translates into CASSIDRQNQPQHF. The chain carries TRBV19 and TRBJ1-5; D remains unclear. CDR1 and CDR2 from the germline V gene are LNHDA and SQIVND (reference sequence). The CDR3 runs 14 residues. The V end was cut by 0 bases, the J end by 4 bases, with 7 bases between.

V usage is TRBV5-1 and J usage is TRBJ1-2, with 7 positions matching TRBD1. The CDR3 loop spans 15 amino acids. Trimming removed 0 bases from V and 2 bases from J; junction bases left unmatched: 4. Germline loops: CDR1 SGHRS, CDR2 YFSETQ. CDR3 region: CASSLERGPNYGYTF. In DNA form, the CDR3 reads TGCGCCAGCAGCTTGGAAAGGGGGCCCAACTATGGCTACACCTTC.

This clone was seen more than once but under ten times. The chain is built from TRBV7-9 and TRBJ2-3; TRBD1 matches at 8 bases. The trim removed 6 bases at V and 3 bases at J, leaving 8 bases unmatched. Germline V CDR1 and CDR2: SEHNR, FQNEAQ (reference sequence). The CDR3 covers 15 residues. DNA for the CDR3: TGTGCCAGCAGGAAGCCAGGGGGCGCGACAGATACGCAGTATTTT. As protein: CASRKPGGATDTQYF.

This clone occurred a few times. The chain uses TRBV10-1 and TRBJ2-7, with 9 bases lining up with TRBD1. The CDR3 contains 16 residues. Trimming at V came to 2 bases and at J to 7 bases, leaving 12 bases not matched to a gene. CDR1 is WNHNN, CDR2 SYGVQD, per germline (reference sequence). CDR3 bases: TGCGCCAGCAGTGAGAGGGCCCCGGGACAGGGATATGAGCAGTACTTC. It yields the protein CASSERAPGQGYEQYF.

The rearrangement joins TRBV7-9 to TRBJ1-3, with D possibly TRBD1 on 6 matching bases. V lost 6 bases and J lost 2, with 11 bases in between. Germline lookup yields CDR1 SEHNR and CDR2 FQNEAQ (reference sequence). The CDR3 runs 14 residues. The CDR3 spells CASRSTGPGNTIYF. The CDR3, as DNA: TGTGCCAGCAGGTCGACAGGCCCTGGAAACACCATATATTTT.

The chain uses TRBV18 and TRBJ2-4, with TRBD1 matching 10 bases. The CDR3 runs to 15 residues. V shed 6 bases, J shed 10 bases, and the junction held 12 bases outside the gene matches. Germline CDR1 reads KGHSH; CDR2 reads LQKENI. CDR3 DNA: TGTGCCAGCTCTCCGACAGGGGGCTCGGGAGTAATTCAGTACTTC. Encoded protein: CASSPTGGSGVIQYF.

J is TRBJ1-5 and V is TRBV7-2; D unclear. This CDR3 has 14 amino acids. Germline values: CDR1 SGHTA, CDR2 FQGNSA. Trimming shortened V by 4 bases and J by 4 bases, and 11 bases separated the two germline ends. CDR3 residues: CASSSSSSNQPQHF. In DNA, the CDR3 is TGTGCCAGCAGCTCCTCGTCGAGTAATCAGCCCCAGCATTTT.

The chain couples TRBV28 to TRBJ2-7, with D unresolved. Per germline, CDR1 MDHEN and CDR2 SYDVKM. V shed 3 bases and J shed 6 bases, with 6 bases lying between them. The CDR3 covers 11 residues. Written as DNA, the CDR3 is TGTGCCAGCAGTTTCCCCGGCGAGCAGTACTTC. Residues: CASSFPGEQYF.

The rearrangement links TRBV15 to TRBJ1-4, with 8 bases that match TRBD1. The CDR3 is 14 residues long. V was pared by 5 bases and J by 8 bases, with 7 bases of the junction left unmatched. Germline V lookup: CDR1 LNHNV, CDR2 YYDKDF (reference sequence). CDR3 residues: CATSWTGYKEKLFF. The CDR3 nucleotides are TGTGCCACCAGCTGGACAGGGTACAAGGAAAAACTGTTTTTT.

The chain employs TRBV14 and TRBJ2-2, with D possibly being TRBD2 (6 bases). Germline CDR1 is SGHDN and CDR2 is FVKESK. Trimming shortened V by 1 base and J by 6 bases, and 18 bases separated the two germline ends. The CDR3 contains 17 residues. The CDR3 DNA reads TGTGCCAGCAGCCAAGTTCCCAGGGTGGGAGGCTCCGGGGAGCTGTTTTTT. Its protein product is CASSQVPRVGGSGELFF.